Here is one T cell receptor (beta chain) with its context. Its antigen is unknown. Base-call qualities are not available, and no considerably larger clone is one nucleotide away. This entry is derived from a study of shared clonotypes between healthy human individuals (TCRdb year 2020). Regarding the complete study: A couple of women and three men aged 18 to 49 years were included in the cohort. To increase sequencing depth and limit assay-specific biases, TCR repertoire library preparation and sequencing were carried out by different laboratories using diverse techniques. For each donor, three plates each were used for CD4 naive and CD4 memory, two plates were used for CD8 naive, and one plate was used for CD8 memory. Each donor's leukapheresis produced roughly between about 0.9 and 9.5 billion PBMCs. The study deeply sequenced blood TCR repertoires of five healthy adults to estimate repertoire size and the extent of clonotype sharing between individuals.

Using the deep immunoSEQ assay, multiplex PCR amplified TCR CDR3 regions from genomic DNA. For each cell subset, the extracted genomic DNA was distributed evenly across all wells of several immunoSEQ 96-well plates, and each plate served as one replicate. For sorted subsets, approximately 210 ng genomic DNA, equal to about 30,000 T cell genomes, was loaded into each replicate PCR. Purified libraries were quantified with a Qubit 3.0 fluorometer, sized on a Bioanalyzer 2100, and re-quantified with the KAPA Library Quantification kit. Every immunoSEQ 96-well plate was sequenced on a separate single-read 150-cycle Illumina NextSeq 550 flow cell. The authors' pipeline ran thus. Because only junctional sequences without quality scores were contained in the immunoSEQ output, filtering matching that applied to full-length reads could not be performed. Sequences were annotated with PyIR, a Python wrapper for IgBLAST v1.9, using IMGT germline references to assign V/J genes and CDR3. Reads were filtered out if the reads had weak V/J assignments (E-value above 1e-6), no CDR3, stop codons, out-of-frame junctions, or ambiguous translated residues. V3J clonotypes were defined as sequences sharing an identical inferred V gene, J gene, and CDR3 amino acid sequence. Percentage overlap between repertoires was computed as shared unique clonotypes divided by the size of the smaller repertoire. RTK rarefaction, the Chao1 estimator, and Recon v2.1 estimates of unobserved clonotypes were used to assess repertoire richness. Generation probabilities were computed with OLGA for all TCRbeta clonotypes obtained by the gDNA method from several donors. As stored in TCRdb, this immuneACCESS dataset retains in-frame rearrangements with V and J assigned. A fraction of the clones does not appear; measured against another copy, unresolved V genes explain less than half of the discrepancy, and the remainder lacks a known reason. V and J calls plus clone size are reproduced from that table; the DNA served to infer D and trimming. In this sample the table shows roughly 2.1 million clones, about 92% of which occur a single time. The ten top clones hold roughly 1.7% of the sample.

CD8 naive samples consisted of CD45RO-negative cells that were positively selected for CCR7, yielding a CD45RA+CCR7+ population without TemRA cells. The donors were healthy, HIV-negative adults with no recently reported acute infections or vaccinations. All donors were Caucasian adults living in Nashville, Tennessee, USA. After blood collection by leukapheresis, PBMCs were isolated using Ficoll-Histopaque density gradient centrifugation and then cryopreserved in the vapor phase of liquid nitrogen. Analytical flow cytometry was used to check the purity and quantity of every magnetically sorted T cell population. From each sorted fraction, genomic DNA was isolated and quantified by UV absorbance on a Nanodrop 2000c. CDR1 is given as PRHDT and CDR2 as FYEKMQ, both from the germline V gene (reference sequence). The cysteine opens and the phenylalanine closes a CDR3 of 16 amino acids. Of the read, only the CDR3 DNA is kept; its 48 bases are in frame from base 1. From V the trimming removes 5 bases and from J it removes 0 bases, while the gene matches leave 3 bases of the junction unaccounted for.

The paper's findings and limits, for the study overall: Sampling was restricted to blood, and TCR repertoires in tissues likely differ from the TCR repertoires found in blood. Sharing across a handful of donors was observed for about 4.8% of naive CD4, 3% to 3.5% of naive CD8, about 2.5% of memory CD4, and roughly 0.43% of memory CD8 clonotypes. Based on pairwise subsampling, the degree of clonotype sharing among donors was expected to be affected by sequencing depth. Because the study included a small number of donors, the genetic and exposure-history diversity represented was limited. Naive subsets generally had larger estimated clonotype richness than memory subsets. Clonotypes shared by all four sorted-subset donors showed higher generation probabilities than non-shared clonotypes. Even with the large sequencing depth, rarefaction of the sorted-subset datasets indicated that sequencing was incomplete.

Sequenced material: naive CD8+ T cells from PBMCs. The cell subset or site label, read with the paper, signifies: CD45RA+CCR7+. The V gene is TRBV13 and the J gene is TRBJ2-1; 11 central bases correspond to TRBD2. This sequence originates from a man between 18 and 35 years old in good health. Some clones in this sample may be carry-over from other donors' samples. The base sequence is TGTGCCAGCAGCCCTAGCGGGAGGAGCTCCTACAATGAGCAGTTCTTC. It specifies CASSPSGRSSYNEQFF. The reference TRBV13 and TRBJ2-1 proteins fill in what lies around the CDR3, so the full variable domain reads AAGVIQSPRHLIKEKRETATLKCYPIPRHDTVYWYQQGPGQDPQFLISFYEKMQSDKGSIPDRFSAQQFSDYHSELNMSSLELGDSALYFCASSPSGRSSYNEQFFGPGTRLTVL.